This T cell receptor beta chain emerged from a study of T cells in localized non-small cell lung cancer (dated by TCRdb to 2019 to 2021). In terms of the full investigation: Comparing tumors with uninvolved tumor-adjacent lungs, the study looked at the T cell repertoires of 200 to 250 patients with early-stage NSCLC. All 240 or so NSCLC patients in the cohort were treatment-naive and had localized lung tumors that were resected. Of the NSCLC patients, 120 to 150 were male and around 97 were female, and the mean age was roughly 61 years. General findings and caveats noted by the study authors: A median of roughly 56 of the top 100 tumor clones were detected in paired uninvolved adjacent lung, and 28 of these tumor clones were also found among the top 100 clones of the paired uninvolved adjacent lung. Longer overall survival was associated with higher T cell density in blood, whereas shorter survival was associated with higher clonality in adjacent lung. Since the design was exploratory, TCR variables were selected using unadjusted p-values with no false-discovery rate correction. Uninvolved tumor-adjacent lung showed the highest T cell clonality, higher than tumor, which suggests more focused antigenic responses in the adjacent lung. Multi-region tumor sequencing was not performed, so intratumor heterogeneity could not be excluded.

Including the terminal cysteine and phenylalanine, the CDR3 comprises 19 residues. Only the CDR3 portion is preserved as DNA: 57 bases, with reading frame beginning at the first base. V loses 6 bases, J loses 0 bases, and the germline ends lie 24 bases apart. From a lookup of the germline V gene, CDR1 and CDR2 are KGHSH and LQKENI. At diagnosis, peripheral blood, uninvolved tumor-adjacent lung and tumor were collected and stored as a combination of fresh-frozen and FFPE material. For TCR repertoire profiling, the blood samples were analyzed as peripheral blood mononuclear cells. The immunoSEQ Assay was used to sequence TCR beta CDR3 regions from DNA. The study's processing was this. To compute T cell density, TCR beta template counts were normalized to usable DNA, which was estimated by amplifying housekeeping genes. Richness was estimated with the preseqR package, extrapolating to 400,000 templates for PBMC samples and 120,000 templates for tissue samples. Clonality was calculated as one minus Pielou's evenness. Tissue-enriched TCRs were identified through differential abundance testing performed on productive amino-acid clonotypes, with a minimum total count of 5 and an alpha of 0.1. The Jaccard Index and the Morisita Overlap Index were used to measure repertoire overlap between compartments. GLIPH clustered TCR beta CDR3s with public tetramer-defined viral CDR3s; viral motifs required at least three viral sequences plus V-gene enrichment. TCRdb provides this immuneACCESS table in a form limited to in-frame rearrangements. Some clones are lacking; in checked studies, under half of them reflect an unresolved V gene, and why the rest are absent is not known. That table is the source of V, J and clone size, and D and trimming were worked out from the DNA. A total of under 150,000 clones appear in this sample, around 90% of them only once. The top ten constitute over 1.5% of the sample.

A note on this clone: The antigen it recognizes is unknown. No base quality information exists; no much larger clone differs at one position.

The TCR comes from a female donor of 60 years or more with stage I lung adenocarcinoma. This specimen consisted of peripheral blood, obtained before any cancer treatment. Recombination linked TRBV18 to TRBJ1-3, with no confident D gene call. The CDR3 protein is CASSPRIEAVSNSGNTIYF. The DNA sequence is given as TGTGCCAGCTCTCCAAGGATCGAGGCAGTCTCAAACTCTGGAAACACCATATATTTT.